This T cell receptor (beta chain) was observed in a study of cytomegalovirus exposure and HLA in healthy donors (dated by TCRdb to about 2017). Background on the whole study: In an earlier analysis of 587 of the donors, approximately 300 Gb of sequence data and 95 million to 130 million unique TCR beta sequences from about 179 million T cells were reported. Class I and class II HLA loci were covered by the typing at four-digit resolution. A few DR-DQ haplotypes were treated as single units for association and clustering because of strong linkage in the cohort. A separate validation cohort of roughly 110 different subjects was used in addition to the roughly 670-subject first cohort. An earlier analysis of nearly 600 of the donors applied high-throughput TCR beta sequencing to assess whether each TCR beta V gene segment acted as functional or pseudogenic. A later genetic analysis took genome-wide SNP genotypes for about 60% of the roughly 670 donors and used that subset as a discovery cohort. To predict cytomegalovirus infection status, the study brought together high-throughput TCR immunosequencing, statistical association of individual TCRs with disease status, and machine learning. In a later analysis, previously published TCR beta repertoires from hundreds of donors were re-analyzed and high-resolution HLA genotyping was added so that TCR occurrence patterns could be studied. Every discovery cohort repertoire had been produced on one sequencing platform. The study aimed to test whether signatures of past pathogen exposure could be identified by cataloging public T cell receptors. The later analysis used no new phenotypic data to find candidate immune exposures, relying instead on TCR beta sequences and their occurrence across donors. An early release that covered 500 to 800 HLA-typed donors contained approximately 300 gigabases of sequencing data and around 80 million unique TCR sequences. Donor age, sex, ethnicity and CMV serostatus were compiled together with the repertoire data. The genetic ancestry cluster associated with self-reported Caucasian donors included roughly 84% of the roughly 410 genotyped donors. Typing coverage differed by locus: A, B, C, DRB1 and DQB1 were typed in roughly 620-630 donors, DQA1 in roughly 500, DPA1 in 600 to 610, and DPB1 in 472. Using immunosequencing, the study profiled T cell repertoires from 666 subjects and related those repertoires to cytomegalovirus serostatus. On average, 235,054 unique TCR beta nucleotide sequences were sequenced per donor among more than 350 genotyped donors of the cohort, with roughly 19% of those sequences being non-productive. Summary of the overall study and its limitations: Cytomegalovirus status was reported to be diagnosed by the classifier with high specificity and sensitivity in both the original and validation cohorts. A cluster of highly shared sequence variants was judged likely to be a technical artifact of the sequencing pipeline. Correlated functional status among segregating V segments might reflect linkage disequilibrium, but an unknown experimental factor could not be ruled out. Because counts were too low, roughly 17 rarely observed V segments, including chromosome 9 orphons, were left out of the earlier analysis of several hundred of the donors. A further reported finding was that TCR beta sequences accurately predicted the HLA-A and HLA-B alleles for most subjects in the first cohort. In a later genetic analysis, a missense DCLRE1C variant was associated with V-gene and J-gene trimming of TCR beta chains, and the association was replicated in an independent cohort. In a later genetic analysis, fewer N-insertions in productive TCRs were reported among donors in an Asian-associated ancestry cluster than the roughly 640-donor mean. Compared with equally common non-associated chains, HLA-associated TCR beta chains in a later analysis were more clonally expanded and had lower generation probabilities. In a later analysis, several top co-occurrence clusters were reported to appear linked to parvovirus B19, influenza, CMV and Epstein-Barr virus. A total of 150 or so TCR beta chains were listed by the study as associated with cytomegalovirus. The presence/absence analyses assumed that sequencing depth was roughly uniform across donors, and that assumption may not be true. Three of the identified cytomegalovirus-associated TCR beta chains were confirmed in vitro to be specific for cytomegalovirus antigens. The cohort was sequenced for TCR beta chains only, and without alpha or paired-chain data the features that could be detected were limited. In a later analysis, most CMV-associated TCR beta chains were found to appear HLA-restricted, with HLA associations seemingly driven largely by CMV exposure. Most TCR sequences were seen in very few donors, while some public TCRs were found in many individuals. An earlier analysis of approximately 500 of the donors showed that most TCR beta V segments appeared in productive rearrangements either about 87% or about 30% of the time, which broadly matched IMGT annotations. According to the authors, the approach could potentially be generalized to other disease states and immunological phenotypes. Immune exposure information for the cohort was limited to CMV serostatus. Some IMGT-functional V segments, including TRBV6-2 and TRBV6-3, could not be told apart with the 87-base-pair reads, so those segments were excluded. In a later analysis, the rate of TCR association differed among HLA loci, with DRB1 alleles having the most associated TCRs and HLA-C alleles having the fewest. Because HLA typing was unavailable for some donors at each locus, only the typed subset was used in association tests. A later analysis associated some 17,000 TCR beta sequences with specific HLA alleles at a false discovery rate of 0.05. Assigning TCR associations to individual alleles was difficult when HLA alleles, especially DR and DQ, strongly co-occurred.

The cohort comprised under 700 healthy bone marrow donors. Cohort members were all nominally healthy when sampled, although unrecorded immune exposures were likely present. The donor tested CMV seronegative, placing the donor among the 350 or so seronegative members of the cohort. Every donor gave a peripheral blood sample, and the peripheral blood mononuclear cells from that sample were used for TCR beta sequencing. The Qiagen DNeasy Blood Extraction Kit was used to extract genomic DNA from the blood cell samples. The CDR3, cysteine through phenylalanine, is 14 amino acids long. CDR3 DNA is the only sequence kept; it has 42 bases, read in frame from the first base. CDR1 and CDR2 (LNHDA, SQIVND) derive from the germline V gene (reference sequence). The count of this clone is one. Its target antigen remains unknown. A read error may produce the germline difference seen at one junction end. The library was made by the immunoSEQ multiplex PCR assay. For the multiplex PCR, a mixture combining 60 forward primers for TCR Vbeta segments and 13 reverse primers for TCR Jbeta segments was used. The CDR3 region of rearranged TCR beta genes was amplified from genomic DNA by a multiplex PCR assay. Amplified TCR beta libraries were sequenced as 87-base-pair reads on the Illumina HiSeq System. Under the source paper's analysis protocol: A later analysis tallied approximately 87 million unique TCR beta chains across the approximately 670 repertoires, and around 9.9 million of those chains were shared by two or more donors. To remove PCR and sequencing errors, raw reads were error-corrected and collapsed into unique sequences using a nearest-neighbor algorithm that merged closely related sequences. Alignment of CDR3 sequences to IMGT reference sequences was used to assign V, D and J gene segments. For a sequence to be retained, a match of at least six nucleotides was required to both a V gene segment and a J gene segment. Rearrangements were classified as productive when the CDR3 lacked stop codons and remained in frame with V and J, and all other rearrangements were classified as non-productive. CDR3 was defined by IMGT convention, running from the second conserved V-encoded cysteine to the conserved J-encoded phenylalanine. Sequences without an unambiguous match to a single V gene segment were excluded from the earlier analysis of 500 to 700 of the donors. In an earlier analysis of several hundred of the donors, V segments were called functional above 56.7% productive rearrangements and were called segregating when the between-donor standard deviation exceeded 5%. A statistical classification framework was developed to diagnose cytomegalovirus status using the catalog of TCR beta chain sequences. In a later analysis, TCR nucleotide sequences were compared against IMGT/GENE-DB human TR gene sequences so that V and J genes could be assigned. In a later analysis, CDR3 sequences and most-parsimonious VDJ recombination scenarios were assigned using the TCRdist pipeline. In a later analysis, each TCR beta chain was defined by its CDR3 amino acid sequence together with its V-gene family, and reads without a unique V-gene family were excluded. In a later analysis, around 600 highly shared, low-generation-probability nucleotide sequences were removed to address suspected cross-contamination and a sequencing artifact. For each public chain, a later analysis derived a clonal expansion index from normalized ranks of inferred template counts within each repertoire. A later analysis computed generation probabilities with a VDJ recombination model fitted to out-of-frame rearrangements, and checked the results against IGoR. In a later analysis, TCR-TCR, TCR-HLA and TCR-CMV co-occurrence was scored with hypergeometric tests, and a repertoire-size bias correction was applied to TCR pairs. A later analysis estimated false discovery rates by permuting HLA or CMV assignments 20 times. In a later analysis, co-occurring TCRs were grouped with DBSCAN, and TCRdist sequence similarity was added when clustering was performed within HLA-allele-positive subsets. Co-occurrence clustering excluded repertoires with fewer than 30,000 or more than 120,000 public chains, plus five with anomalous nucleotide sharing. In its TCRdb copy, this immuneACCESS table keeps in-frame sequences only and misses some clones. Where compared with another copy, unresolved V genes explain less than half of these, and the others have no known cause. The DNA was the basis for D and trimming; V, J and clone size are from that table. This sample holds 150,000 to 200,000 clones; roughly 80% were observed only once. The biggest ten clones account for over 3.5% of the sample.

This sequence was found in a middle-aged man in good health and CMV-seronegative. The sequenced sample consisted of PBMCs. The V gene is TRBV19 and the J gene is TRBJ2-2, with no confidently assigned D gene. The CDR3 protein: CASRIAPNTGELFF. The nucleotide sequence is given as TGTGCCAGTAGAATAGCTCCGAACACCGGGGAGCTGTTTTTT.